Below are 21 T cell receptor beta chains sequenced from a single sample in a study of shared clonotypes between healthy human individuals. Sequencing was performed with immunoSEQ multiplex PCR; in TCRdb, only in-frame clones are kept and a portion is missing. This table holds approximately 510,000 clones, 79% found once. Material: PBMCs. Receptor source: a woman between 35 and 50 years old in good health. Some clones in this sample may be carry-over from other donors' samples.

V usage is TRBV9 and J usage is TRBJ2-3; D is perhaps TRBD2 (6 bases). Germline CDR1 and CDR2: SGDLS and YYNGEE. The V end was cut by 0 bases, the J end by 4 bases, with 15 bases between. The CDR3 covers 16 residues. The CDR3 coding sequence is TGTGCCAGCAGCGTAGCCCTCGCGGGGCGTGCAGATACGCAGTATTTT. Translation: CASSVALAGRADTQYF.

The V and J genes are TRBV5-5 and TRBJ1-1; perhaps TRBD1 as D (6 bases). Germline V CDR1 and CDR2: SGHKS, YYEKEE (reference sequence). The CDR3 has 15 residues. Trimming cost V 2 bases and J 3 bases, with 14 bases left between them. This chain's CDR3 is CASSFMGAQDTEAFF. The CDR3 region has the DNA TGTGCCAGCAGCTTTATGGGGGCGCAGGACACTGAAGCTTTCTTT.

This clone was seen a handful of times. The J gene is TRBJ2-7, the V gene TRBV7-2, with 7 bases fitting TRBD2. The length of the CDR3 is 14 residues. Germline V lookup: CDR1 SGHTA, CDR2 FQGNSA. With V trimmed by 3 bases and J by 4 bases, 6 bases remained unmatched. Written as DNA, the CDR3 is TGTGCCAGCAGCTTCGGACTAGGCTCATACGAGCAGTACTTC. Translation: CASSFGLGSYEQYF.

This clone was observed a few times. V gene TRBV6-1 combines with J gene TRBJ2-2; 11 bases line up with TRBD2. The length of the CDR3 is 18 residues. Germline trimming cut 4 bases from V and 6 bases from J; bases unmatched to any gene: 13. Germline values: CDR1 MNHNS, CDR2 SASEGT. The DNA of the CDR3 is TGTGCCAGCAGTGTCGTACCCACTAGCGGGAGTATGGCCGGGGAGCTGTTTTTT. Protein product: CASSVVPTSGSMAGELFF.

This chain links TRBV30 with TRBJ2-1; D is undetermined. Germline V gene data show CDR1 as GTSNPN and CDR2 as SVGIG (reference sequence). The CDR3 runs 13 residues. The V gene lost 5 bases and the J gene lost 0 bases, with 8 bases spanning the gap. CDR3 nucleotides: TGTGCCTGGTACCTTGGCTCCTACAATGAGCAGTTCTTC. Its protein is CAWYLGSYNEQFF. Looking up the rest from reference TRBV30 and TRBJ2-1 gives the full variable domain: SQTIHQWPATLVQPVGSPLSLECTVEGTSNPNLYWYRQAAGRGLQLLFYSVGIGQISSEVPQNLSASRPQDRQFILSSKKLLLSDSGFYLCAWYLGSYNEQFFGPGTRLTVL.

About this clone itself: Other DNA sequences within the sample encode an identical CDR3. This chain joins TRBV7-2 and TRBJ1-1; 7 bases match TRBD1. Germline CDR1 and CDR2: SGHTA and FQGNSA. The CDR3 runs to 14 residues. The junction had 3 bases not matched to a gene; V was cut back by 5 bases and J by 0 bases. The CDR3, as DNA: TGTGCCAGCAGCCGACAGGGACTGAACACTGAAGCTTTCTTT. It encodes CASSRQGLNTEAFF.

V gene TRBV5-1 combines with J gene TRBJ2-2; a weak D match, TRBD1 (6 bases). The CDR3 totals 16 residues. Per the germline V gene, CDR1 is SGHRS and CDR2 is YFSETQ. Between the trimmed V and J ends, which lost 3 bases and 3 bases, there was a span of 15 bases. The CDR3 loop reads CASSYAPGQHTGELFF. In DNA form, the CDR3 reads TGCGCCAGCAGCTACGCACCGGGACAACACACCGGGGAGCTGTTTTTT.

V usage is TRBV19 and J usage is TRBJ2-7, with 7 bases fitting TRBD1. CDR3 length: 13 amino acids. Germline V CDR1 and CDR2: LNHDA, SQIVND (reference sequence). The trim removed 4 bases at V and 6 bases at J, leaving 6 bases unmatched. The chain's CDR3 is CASSTDREGEQYF. The CDR3 DNA sequence: TGTGCCAGTAGTACCGACAGGGAAGGCGAGCAGTACTTC.

V is TRBV7-9 and J is TRBJ2-3; D remains ambiguous. Germline assignment: CDR1 SEHNR and CDR2 FQNEAQ (reference sequence). There are 12 residues in the CDR3. Trimming cost V 5 bases and J 5 bases, with 8 bases left between them. This CDR3 reads CASSHTLDTQYF. The CDR3 nucleotides are TGTGCCAGCAGCCATACTCTAGATACGCAGTATTTT.

This chain uses TRBV29-1 with TRBJ2-3, with D possibly matching TRBD1 (6 bases). The germline V gene encodes CDR1 SQVTM and CDR2 ANQGSEA. The germline V and J ends were trimmed by 4 bases and 5 bases, with 16 bases remaining between them. The CDR3 has 14 amino acids. The CDR3 loop is CSVGTVGGVDTQYF. CDR3 DNA sequence: TGCAGCGTTGGGACAGTCGGTGGAGTAGATACGCAGTATTTT.

This clone was detected once. The chain is built from TRBV7-8 and TRBJ1-5, with D hard to call. The CDR3 covers 14 residues. The ends were cut back, 5 bases at V and 0 bases at J, with 8 bases in the middle. Germline CDR1 SGHVS, CDR2 FQNEAQ. The CDR3: CASSPYNSNQPQHF. The DNA of the CDR3 is TGTGCCAGCAGCCCCTACAATAGCAATCAGCCCCAGCATTTT.

This chain connects TRBV7-6 to TRBJ1-4; D unresolved. V lost 1 base and J lost 8, with 17 bases in between. CDR1 is SGHVS and CDR2 is FNYEAQ in the germline V gene. The length of the CDR3 is 16 residues. CDR3 residues: CASSLGAGGLREKLFF. The CDR3 region has the DNA TGTGCCAGCAGCTTAGGTGCGGGAGGGCTGAGGGAAAAACTGTTTTTT.

The chain joins TRBV30 to TRBJ2-1; no clear D gene. The V gene lost 0 bases and the J gene lost 7 bases, with 7 bases spanning the gap. The CDR3 extends over 12 amino acids. Germline CDR1 is GTSNPN and CDR2 is SVGIG (reference sequence). In nucleotides, the CDR3 is TGTGCCTGGAGTGTACTGTTGAATGAGCAGTTCTTC. This gives the protein CAWSVLLNEQFF.

V and J are TRBV19 and TRBJ2-3; a possible D gene is TRBD1 (6 bases). This CDR3 is built from 15 residues. Germline values: CDR1 LNHDA, CDR2 SQIVND (reference sequence). V lost 9 bases and J 2 bases, leaving 18 bases between the germline ends. The CDR3 DNA is TGTGCCAGCCATAATAGGGGGTTCTCCACAGATACGCAGTATTTT. It is translated as CASHNRGFSTDTQYF.

This rearrangement joins TRBV7-8 to TRBJ1-3, with no clear D. The V and J ends lost 1 base and 2 bases respectively, with 6 bases between them. The CDR3 extends over 14 amino acids. The germline CDR1 and CDR2 sequences are SGHVS and FQNEAQ. The CDR3 DNA reads as TGTGCCAGCAGCTTAGATTCAGCTGGAAACACCATATATTTT. This codes for CASSLDSAGNTIYF.

The chain carries TRBV18 and TRBJ2-1; 8 bases align to TRBD1. CDR1 KGHSH and CDR2 LQKENI come from the germline V gene. Trimming took 3 bases from V and 9 from J; bases not matched to a gene: 13. The CDR3 covers 16 residues. The CDR3 spells CASSPISRDRFCEQFF. The CDR3 region has the DNA TGTGCCAGCTCACCGATCTCCCGGGACAGGTTCTGTGAGCAGTTCTTC.

This rearrangement joins TRBV9 to TRBJ1-5; tentative D call: TRBD1 (6 bases). The V end lost 0 bases, the J end lost 3 bases, and 10 bases lay between the germline ends. Germline CDR1 SGDLS, CDR2 YYNGEE. The CDR3 consists of 15 residues. CDR3 sequence (DNA): TGTGCCAGCAGCGTAGGGGACAATGACAATCAGCCCCAGCATTTT. This codes for CASSVGDNDNQPQHF. The whole variable domain, remainder taken from reference TRBV9 and TRBJ1-5, is DSGVTQTPKHLITATGQRVTLRCSPRSGDLSVYWYQQSLDQGLQFLIQYYNGEERAKGNILERFSAQQFPDLHSELNLSSLELGDSALYFCASSVGDNDNQPQHFGDGTRLSIL.

This clone was found a few times. The chain combines TRBV27 with TRBJ2-5, with D tentatively TRBD1 (5 bases). The CDR3 covers 13 residues. Germline V gene lookup returns CDR1 MNHEY and CDR2 SMNVEV (reference sequence). V was clipped by 2 bases and J by 7 bases, with 11 bases between them. CDR3 sequence: CASSLGQGGTQYF. CDR3 nucleotides: TGTGCCAGCAGTTTAGGGCAGGGTGGGACCCAGTACTTC.

This rearrangement joins TRBV7-2 to TRBJ2-5, with D possibly called TRBD1 or TRBD2 (5 bases each). The CDR3 loop spans 15 amino acids. V gave up 5 bases and J gave up 4 bases, with 17 bases separating them. Germline CDR1 is SGHTA and CDR2 is FQGNSA. In DNA form, the CDR3 reads TGTGCCAGCAGCCAGGGACGGGCAAGAACAGAGACCCAGTACTTC. It codes for CASSQGRARTETQYF.

The rearrangement joins TRBV13 to TRBJ1-3; perhaps TRBD1 as D (5 bases). In germline, CDR1 is PRHDT, CDR2 FYEKMQ (reference sequence). CDR3 size: 17 residues. Between the trimmed V and J ends, which lost 3 bases and 0 bases, there was a span of 15 bases. This CDR3 is CASSLSFRDYSGNTIYF. In DNA form, the CDR3 reads TGTGCCAGCAGCTTGAGCTTCAGGGATTACTCTGGAAACACCATATATTTT.

The gene calls are TRBV7-2 and TRBJ2-1; 7 bases agree with TRBD1. The CDR3 contains 15 residues. Germline values: CDR1 SGHTA, CDR2 FQGNSA. V dropped 4 bases and J dropped 6; count of bases not matched to a gene: 9. DNA for the CDR3: TGTGCCAGCAGCTCGACAGGGTATTTAGGCAATGAGCAGTTCTTC. Residues: CASSSTGYLGNEQFF. The full variable domain, completed using reference TRBV7-2 and TRBJ2-1, is GAGVSQSPSNKVTEKGKDVELRCDPISGHTALYWYRQSLGQGLEFLIYFQGNSAPDKSGLPSDRFSAERTGGSVSTLTIQRTQQEDSAVYLCASSSTGYLGNEQFFGPGTRLTVL.